This T cell receptor (beta chain) was captured by sequencing in a study of beta chain features in type 1 diabetes. Across the whole study: All samples together contributed about 100,000,000 sorted cells for examination.

Every isolated RNA sample was fully reverse transcribed, so sequencing captured expressed TCRB transcripts. The table came from immunoSEQ multiplex PCR; TCRdb's copy has only in-frame clones and leaves some out. Among just under 150,000 clones listed, around an eighth were seen once. Once sorted, every population was more than 95% pure. About this clone itself: Its antigen is undetermined.

CDR3 length: 13 amino acids. Germline-derived CDR1 and CDR2 are SQVTM and ANQGSEA. Trimming took off 8 bases at V and 4 bases at J, with 16 bases between the two ends. Study-wide findings and caveats: Shorter TCRB CDR3s, moderately but significantly so, were found in Type 1 diabetes patients in all four CD4+ subsets.

This chain connects TRBV29-1 to TRBJ2-3; possible D gene TRBD1, 5 bases. This clonotype was sampled from a young man with type 1 diabetes. Sequenced material: central memory CD4+ T cells from blood. The chain's CDR3 is CSTLDSGADTQYF. Written as DNA, the CDR3 is TGCAGCACACTCGACAGTGGGGCAGATACGCAGTATTTT.